This T cell receptor (beta chain) is from a study of cytomegalovirus exposure and HLA in healthy donors. Primers: 60 Vbeta forward and 13 Jbeta reverse. Sequencing used immunoSEQ multiplex PCR; TCRdb keeps in-frame clones, though not all of them. Of about 130,000 clones listed, around 84% are singletons. The CDR3 covers 14 residues. The germline CDR1 and CDR2 sequences are SGHDT and YYEEEE. Trimming removed 7 bases at V and 0 bases at J, with 13 bases between. The chain combines TRBV5-6 with TRBJ1-1; D unclear. This receptor was obtained from a young woman in good health and CMV-seropositive. The sequencing sample was made of PBMCs. The CDR3 protein is CASQYDGMNTEAFF. For the CDR3, the DNA is TGTGCCAGCCAATACGACGGGATGAACACTGAAGCTTTCTTT.